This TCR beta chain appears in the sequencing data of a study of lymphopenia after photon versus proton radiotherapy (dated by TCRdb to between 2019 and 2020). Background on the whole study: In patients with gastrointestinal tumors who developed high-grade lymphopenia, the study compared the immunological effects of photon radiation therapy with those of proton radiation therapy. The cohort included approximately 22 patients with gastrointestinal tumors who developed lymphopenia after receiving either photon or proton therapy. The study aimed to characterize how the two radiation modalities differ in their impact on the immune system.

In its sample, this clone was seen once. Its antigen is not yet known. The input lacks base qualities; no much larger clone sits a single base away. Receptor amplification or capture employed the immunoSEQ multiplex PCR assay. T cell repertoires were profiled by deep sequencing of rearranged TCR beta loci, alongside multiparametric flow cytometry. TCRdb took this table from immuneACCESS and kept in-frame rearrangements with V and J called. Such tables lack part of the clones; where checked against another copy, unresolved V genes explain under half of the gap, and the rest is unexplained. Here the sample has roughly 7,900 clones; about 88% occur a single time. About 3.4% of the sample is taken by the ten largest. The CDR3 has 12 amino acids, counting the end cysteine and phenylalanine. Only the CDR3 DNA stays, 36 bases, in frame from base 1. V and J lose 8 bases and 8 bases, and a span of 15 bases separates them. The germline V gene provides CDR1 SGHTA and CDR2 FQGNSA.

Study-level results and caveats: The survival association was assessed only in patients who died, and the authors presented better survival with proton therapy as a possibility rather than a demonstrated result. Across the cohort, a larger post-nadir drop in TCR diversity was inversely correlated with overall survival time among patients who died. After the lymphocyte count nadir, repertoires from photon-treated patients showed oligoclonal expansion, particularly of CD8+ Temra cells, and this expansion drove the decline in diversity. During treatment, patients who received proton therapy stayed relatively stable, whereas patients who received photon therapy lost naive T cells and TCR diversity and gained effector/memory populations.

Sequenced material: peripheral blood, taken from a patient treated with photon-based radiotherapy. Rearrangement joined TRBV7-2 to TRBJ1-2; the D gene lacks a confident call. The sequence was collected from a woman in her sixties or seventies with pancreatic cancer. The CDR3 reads CASREVSSGYTF. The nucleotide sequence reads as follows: TGTGCCAGCCGGGAAGTATCTAGCGGCTACACCTTC.